Sequencing of this TCR beta chain was carried out in a study of blood T cell repertoires in COVID-19. V gave up 3 bases and J gave up 3 bases, with 11 bases separating them. This CDR3 has 14 residues. CDR1 is LNHDA, CDR2 SQIVND, per germline (reference sequence). Assay used: immunoSEQ multiplex PCR; TCRdb lists only in-frame clones, some missing. The sample has 95,000 or so clones, around 81% seen once; the top ten hold less than 6%. The chain couples TRBV19 to TRBJ2-5; D remains unclear. This sequence originates from a man older than 75 with COVID-19, enrolled during active disease. Sample: peripheral blood. CDR3 in amino acids: CASSMRGQKETQYF. CDR3 DNA: TGTGCCAGTAGTATGAGAGGCCAGAAAGAGACCCAGTACTTC.